These T cell receptor beta chains were read from a single sample in a study of technical replicates of blood from a few donors. The assay was immunoSEQ multiplex PCR, and TCRdb's table has in-frame clones only and misses some. Here the sample spans 87,000 or so clones, approximately 95% being singletons. The sample taken for sequencing was T cells isolated from PBMCs. These receptors were taken from a human donor in good health. Both conserved end residues are part of each CDR3. The D gene is left open where the match is weak. The size field is filled for only some rows; it gives once, few, many or a size class.

TRBV27	TRBJ1-3	NA	NA	TGTGCCAGCAGATCAGGGATGTCTTACGGAAACACCATATATTTT	CASRSGMSYGNTIYF
TRBV28	TRBJ2-1	TRBD2	NA	TGTGCCAGCAAGTGGGAGGGTTACAATGAGCAGTTCTTC	CASKWEGYNEQFF
TRBV6-5	TRBJ2-5	NA	NA	TGTGCCAGCAGCGGACAGTTCCAAGAGACCCAGTACTTC	CASSGQFQETQYF
TRBV7-9	TRBJ2-7	TRBD2	NA	TGTGCCAGCAGCCCCTCCGGGGGGGCGAGAAACGAGCAGTACTTC	CASSPSGGARNEQYF
TRBV15	TRBJ2-3	TRBD1	NA	TGTGCCACCAGCAAACAAAGGTTAATTCGGACAGGGAATAGCACAGATACGCAGTATTTT	CATSKQRLIRTGNSTDTQYF
TRBV6-6	TRBJ2-7	TRBD1	NA	TGTGCCAGCAGGATCCTCGGACAGGGAGGACGACACGAGCAGTACTTC	CASRILGQGGRHEQYF
TRBV7-2	TRBJ1-1	NA	few	TGTGCCCGAGCCCGACTTATGAACACTGAAGCTTTCTTT	CARARLMNTEAFF
TRBV18	TRBJ2-7	TRBD1	NA	TGTGCCAGCTCACGGACCGGGACAGGGCTGACCCACGAGCAGTACTTC	CASSRTGTGLTHEQYF
TRBV27	TRBJ2-5	NA	NA	TGTGCCAGCAGTCCCACACCTAGACTACAAGAGACCCAGTACTTC	CASSPTPRLQETQYF
TRBV30	TRBJ1-1	NA	few	TGTGCCTGGAGTAAAACAATCGTCATGGAAGCTTTCTTT	CAWSKTIVMEAFF
TRBV2	TRBJ2-2	NA	NA	TGTGCCAGCAGGGCAGGCAGCACCGGGGAGCTGTTTTTT	CASRAGSTGELFF
TRBV19	TRBJ2-7	NA	NA	TGTGCCAGTAGTGTACAGGTCTCCTACGAGCAGTACTTC	CASSVQVSYEQYF
TRBV21-1	TRBJ2-7	NA	NA	TGTGCCAGCAGCAAAGATTCGTGGGGGCCTGGCTACGAGCAGTACTTC	CASSKDSWGPGYEQYF
TRBV29-1	TRBJ1-1	TRBD1	NA	TGCAGCGTTGATCGGCAGGGGGCGTTGGGTACTGAAGCTTTCTTT	CSVDRQGALGTEAFF
TRBV7-6	TRBJ1-1	TRBD1	few	TGTGCCAGCAGCCTGGGGACAGGGAGGAACACTGAAGCTTTCTTT	CASSLGTGRNTEAFF
TRBV19	TRBJ2-3	TRBD1	NA	TGTGCCAGTAGTATAGCCCCCCGGGACAGATCCACAGATACGCAGTATTTT	CASSIAPRDRSTDTQYF
TRBV5-1	TRBJ1-2	NA	NA	TGCGCCAGCAGCTTGACCCTGTCGGGCTATGGCTACACCTTC	CASSLTLSGYGYTF
TRBV27	TRBJ1-2	NA	NA	TGTGCCAGCAGTTTTAGGAGGACCCCCATATATGGCTACACCTTC	CASSFRRTPIYGYTF
TRBV5-1	TRBJ1-2	NA	NA	TGCGCCAGCAGCGCCTACAGGGAGCAATTTAACTATGGCTACACCTTC	CASSAYREQFNYGYTF
TRBV21-1	TRBJ2-7	NA	NA	TGTGCCAGCAGCAAGGAGGACTACGAGCAGTACTTC	CASSKEDYEQYF
TRBV27	TRBJ2-7	TRBD1	NA	TGTGCCAGCAGAGGACAGGGTACCTACGAGCAGTACTTC	CASRGQGTYEQYF
TRBV6-5	TRBJ1-3	NA	few	TGTGCCAGCAGCATTGGGGGCGCTGGAAACACCATATATTTT	CASSIGGAGNTIYF
TRBV6-1	TRBJ2-7	TRBD2	NA	TGTGCCAGCAGTGAAAGGATTTGGGAGGGGACCTACGAGCAGTACTTC	CASSERIWEGTYEQYF
TRBV6-5	TRBJ2-6	NA	NA	TGTGCCAGCAGTTACTTAACTGGGGCCAACGTCCTGACTTTC	CASSYLTGANVLTF
TRBV6-5	TRBJ1-3	TRBD1	NA	TGTGCCAGCAGTCAACGAAGGACAGGTGGAAACACCATATATTTT	CASSQRRTGGNTIYF
TRBV7-8	TRBJ2-3	TRBD2	NA	TGTGCCAGCAGCCCCGCCCCGGGACTAGCGCTCCCAGATACGCAGTATTTT	CASSPAPGLALPDTQYF
TRBV4-2	TRBJ2-2	NA	NA	TGTGCCAGCAGCCATCCCGGGACTTTGGAGGGGGAGCTGTTTTTT	CASSHPGTLEGELFF
TRBV21-1	TRBJ1-5	NA	NA	TGTGCCAGCAGCAAAATAGGCGGGAATCAGCCCCAGCATTTT	CASSKIGGNQPQHF
TRBV25-1	TRBJ1-5	NA	NA	TGTGCCAGCAGGGCGCCAGGGGAGGGTCAGCCCCAGCATTTT	CASRAPGEGQPQHF
TRBV27	TRBJ1-2	TRBD1	once	TGTGCCAGCAGTCCCGGGACAGGGGGCCACAGGGGCTACACCTTC	CASSPGTGGHRGYTF
TRBV4-1	TRBJ1-1	NA	NA	TGCGCCAGCAGCCTAAAGACAGGGAACACTGAAGCTTTCTTT	CASSLKTGNTEAFF
TRBV30	TRBJ1-5	TRBD1	NA	TGTGCCTGGAGTGAGACAGGGACAAATCAGCCCCAGCATTTT	CAWSETGTNQPQHF
TRBV29-1	TRBJ2-7	TRBD1	NA	TGCAGCGTCGAACAGGGGTCCTACGAGCAGTACTTC	CSVEQGSYEQYF
TRBV7-9	TRBJ2-3	NA	NA	TGTGCCAGCAGACGGGTTAGCACAGATACGCAGTATTTT	CASRRVSTDTQYF
TRBV7-2	TRBJ2-2	TRBD2	NA	TGTGCCAGCAGCTTTGGGGGGCTAGCGGGAGCGAGGACCGGGGAGCTGTTTTTT	CASSFGGLAGARTGELFF
TRBV7-8	TRBJ2-4	NA	NA	TGTGCCAGCAGCTTCGGCTCCGGACTACTAGCCAAAAACATTCAGTACTTC	CASSFGSGLLAKNIQYF
TRBV28	TRBJ1-1	NA	NA	TGTGCCAGCACGGGACTCTCTAACACTGAAGCTTTCTTT	CASTGLSNTEAFF
TRBV5-8	TRBJ2-3	NA	NA	TGTGCCAGCAGCTCAGACAGGGAGGCAGATACGCAGTATTTT	CASSSDREADTQYF
TRBV27	TRBJ2-7	TRBD2	NA	TGTGCCAGCAGTACCGGGACTACCTACGAGCAGTACTTC	CASSTGTTYEQYF
TRBV11-2	TRBJ1-2	TRBD1	NA	TGTGCCAGCAGGGGGACAGGGGGCTATGGCTACACCTTC	CASRGTGGYGYTF
TRBV15	TRBJ1-5	NA	NA	TGTGCCACCAGCAGAGACATGGCCAGTCAGCCCCAGCATTTT	CATSRDMASQPQHF
TRBV9	TRBJ1-5	NA	NA	TGTGCCAGCAGCGCACAGGGAATCAATCAGCCCCAGCATTTT	CASSAQGINQPQHF
TRBV2	TRBJ2-1	NA	NA	TGTGCCAGCAGTGACCTACTGGTGAAGGAGCAGTTCTTC	CASSDLLVKEQFF
TRBV5-4	TRBJ2-1	NA	NA	TGTGCCAGCAGCCGGGGGTGGGAGAGGCGGAATGAGCAGTTCTTC	CASSRGWERRNEQFF
TRBV6-6	TRBJ1-1	NA	once	TGTGCCAGCAGCCCCGAACGGGAGTCGGCTGAAGCTTTCTTT	CASSPERESAEAFF
TRBV5-1	TRBJ2-6	NA	NA	TGCGCCAGCAGCCTTCAGGGGCCAGGGGCCAACGTCCTGACTTTC	CASSLQGPGANVLTF
TRBV6-5	TRBJ2-7	NA	NA	TGTGCCAGCAGTTCGAGGCCCTGGGACACTCTCTACGAGCAGTACTTC	CASSSRPWDTLYEQYF
TRBV6-5	TRBJ2-7	NA	NA	TGTGCCAGCAAACTGTTGGGCTGGAACGAGCAGTACTTC	CASKLLGWNEQYF
TRBV19	TRBJ2-4	TRBD2	NA	TGTGCCAGTAGTCCCCGGGAGGAACGCAAAAACATTCAGTACTTC	CASSPREERKNIQYF
TRBV11-2	TRBJ1-1	NA	NA	TGTGCCAGCAGAACAGGGCCCTGGCCCACTGAAGCTTTCTTT	CASRTGPWPTEAFF
TRBV27	TRBJ1-2	NA	NA	TGTGCCAGCAGCCTTCTGACGGGAGGTCCAGCGGGATCTTACGGCTACACCTTC	CASSLLTGGPAGSYGYTF
TRBV27	TRBJ1-1	TRBD1	NA	TGTGCCAGCAGTACCGGGACAGGGGCCATGGAATCTGAAGCTTTCTTT	CASSTGTGAMESEAFF
TRBV27	TRBJ2-7	NA	NA	TGTGCCAGCAGAGAGCGCAGCTCCTACGAGCAGTACTTC	CASRERSSYEQYF
TRBV27	TRBJ1-5	NA	NA	TGTGCCAGCAGTATACACAGGGAACAGCCCCAGCATTTT	CASSIHREQPQHF